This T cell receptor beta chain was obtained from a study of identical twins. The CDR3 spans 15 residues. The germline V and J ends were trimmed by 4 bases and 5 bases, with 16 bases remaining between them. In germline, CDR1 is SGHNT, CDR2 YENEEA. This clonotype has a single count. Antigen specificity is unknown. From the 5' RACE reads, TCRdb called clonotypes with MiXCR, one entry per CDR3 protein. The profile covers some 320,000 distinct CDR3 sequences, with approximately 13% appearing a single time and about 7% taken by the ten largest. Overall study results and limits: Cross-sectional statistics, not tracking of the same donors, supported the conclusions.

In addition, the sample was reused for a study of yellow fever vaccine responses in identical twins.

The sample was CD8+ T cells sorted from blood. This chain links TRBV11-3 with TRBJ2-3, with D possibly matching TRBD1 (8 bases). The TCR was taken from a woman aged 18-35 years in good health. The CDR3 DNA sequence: TGTGCCAGCAGCTCGACGGACAGGGAGGGAGATACGCAGTATTTT. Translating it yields CASSSTDREGDTQYF.